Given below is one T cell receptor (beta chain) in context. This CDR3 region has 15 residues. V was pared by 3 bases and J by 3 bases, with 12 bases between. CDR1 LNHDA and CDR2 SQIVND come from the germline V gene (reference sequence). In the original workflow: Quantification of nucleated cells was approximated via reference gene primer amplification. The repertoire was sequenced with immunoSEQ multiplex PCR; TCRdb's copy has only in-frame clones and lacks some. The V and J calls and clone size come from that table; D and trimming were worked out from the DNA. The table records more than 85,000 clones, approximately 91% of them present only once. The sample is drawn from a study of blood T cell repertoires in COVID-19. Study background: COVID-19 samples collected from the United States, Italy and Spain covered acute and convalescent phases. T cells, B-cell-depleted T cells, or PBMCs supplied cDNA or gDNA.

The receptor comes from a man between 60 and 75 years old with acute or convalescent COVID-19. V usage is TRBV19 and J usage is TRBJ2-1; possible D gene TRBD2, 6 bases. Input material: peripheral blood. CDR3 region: CASSMGSGLYNEQFF. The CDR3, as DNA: TGTGCCAGTAGTATGGGTAGCGGCCTCTACAATGAGCAGTTCTTC.